This TCR beta chain appears in the sequencing data of a study of shared clonotypes between healthy human individuals. With 7 bases clipped from V and 4 bases from J, the junction kept 8 bases outside the gene matches. CDR3 length: 15 amino acids. Per the germline V gene, CDR1 is MDHEN and CDR2 is SYDVKM. Sequenced by immunoSEQ multiplex PCR; TCRdb stores in-frame clones only, minus some. Of roughly 2 million clones listed, around 96% are singletons. CD45RO-negative cells were positively selected for CCR7, leaving out terminally differentiated effector memory CD45RA+ cells. This chain joins TRBV28 and TRBJ1-5; 9 positions match TRBD1. The receptor was isolated from a man aged 18 to 29 in good health. Specimen: naive CD8+ T cells sorted from blood. Here the CDR3 DNA reads TGTGCCAGCACCCAACAGGGGGCCGGGAATCAGCCCCAGCATTTT. Its protein product is CASTQQGAGNQPQHF.